Given below is one T cell receptor (beta chain) in context. These data come from a study of blood T cell repertoires in COVID-19. In the study's own analysis: Estimated nucleated cell counts came from reference gene primer amplification. Clones were sequenced by immunoSEQ multiplex PCR, and TCRdb holds only the in-frame ones, with some missing. Clone size and V and J calls were adopted from that table, with D and trimming inferred from the DNA. In the table there are about 59,000 clones, about 84% of which are singletons. Germline V gives CDR1 SGDLS, CDR2 YYNGEE. Trimming took 0 bases from V and 0 from J, leaving 3 bases between them. This CDR3 contains 14 residues.

The chain is built from TRBV9 and TRBJ2-2; no clear D. The TCR comes from a man in his 60s with acute or convalescent COVID-19. The sample taken for sequencing was peripheral blood. CDR3 protein: CASSVAANTGELFF. The CDR3 DNA is TGTGCCAGCAGCGTAGCGGCGAACACCGGGGAGCTGTTTTTT.